This TCR beta chain was sequenced in a study of T cells expressing NK-cell markers. As for the study in general: All TCR beta repertoires analysed originated from sorted CD3+CD56+NKG2C+, CD3+CD56+NKG2C- and CD3+CD56-NKG2C+ T cells. Study-level results: Dominant NKG2C+ clonotypes accounted for roughly 1.0-8% of CD8+ T cells in 5 to 7 donors.

Details on this clonotype: What it binds is unknown.

Scientists made TCR beta cDNA using 5'RACE template switching with UMIs. TCRdb reprocessed the 5' RACE reads, with one entry per CDR3 protein and no DNA. The table for this sample gives about 440,000 distinct CDR3 sequences. The sequencing sample was made of blood T cells: a sorted CD56 or NKG2C T cell subset, CD4+ or CD8+ T cells, or bulk PBMC T cells (not recorded which). The receptor was derived from a woman between 18 and 70 years old in good health.

This CDR3 is CSARMDILNQPQHF. This sequence joins TRBV20-1 and TRBJ1-5; TCRdb picks TRBD1, but there is no DNA to check that call. This CDR3 contains 14 residues. Germline assignment: CDR1 DFQATT and CDR2 SNEGSKA (reference sequence).